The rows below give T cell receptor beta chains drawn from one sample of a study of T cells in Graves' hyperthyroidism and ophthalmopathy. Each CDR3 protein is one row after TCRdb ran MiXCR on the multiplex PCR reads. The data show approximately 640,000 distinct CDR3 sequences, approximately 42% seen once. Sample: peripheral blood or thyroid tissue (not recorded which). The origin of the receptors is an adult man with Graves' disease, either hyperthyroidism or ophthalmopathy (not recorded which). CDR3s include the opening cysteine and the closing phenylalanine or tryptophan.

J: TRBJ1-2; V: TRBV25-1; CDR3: CASSEYSGGGYTF
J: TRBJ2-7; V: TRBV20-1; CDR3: CSVNSGDWYEQYF
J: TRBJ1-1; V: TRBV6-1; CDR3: CASSVIVGTEAFF
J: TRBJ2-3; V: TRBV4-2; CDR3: CASSRTGGRVADTQYF
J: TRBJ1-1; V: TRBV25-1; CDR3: CASSYSRQGTYTEAFF
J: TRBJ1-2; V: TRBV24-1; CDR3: CATSYPSGGAPGYTF
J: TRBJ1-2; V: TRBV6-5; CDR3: CASSEHDVPDRVYGYTF
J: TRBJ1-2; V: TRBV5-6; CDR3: CASSSSGPFYGYTF
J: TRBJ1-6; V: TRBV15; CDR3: CATSPRRGMLIDSPLHF
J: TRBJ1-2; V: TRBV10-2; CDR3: CASSPLLDRRYGYTF
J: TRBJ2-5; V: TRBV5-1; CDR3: CASSSGTGGTQTQYF
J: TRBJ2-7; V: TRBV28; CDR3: CASSASDRGDYEQYF
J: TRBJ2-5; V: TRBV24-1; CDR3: CATSDFKREGLETQYF
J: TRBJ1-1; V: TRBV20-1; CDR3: CSARDREGWEAFF
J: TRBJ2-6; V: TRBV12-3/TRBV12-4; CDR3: CASTEHGSGANVLTF
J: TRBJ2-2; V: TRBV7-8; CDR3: CASSLEDTGELFF
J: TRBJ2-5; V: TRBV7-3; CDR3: CASSRGTGGETQYF
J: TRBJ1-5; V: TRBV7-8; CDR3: CASSPHSDQPQHF
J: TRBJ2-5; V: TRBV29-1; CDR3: CSVEWRAGGRTQYF
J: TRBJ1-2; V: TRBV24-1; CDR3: CASSPSGSSNYGYTF
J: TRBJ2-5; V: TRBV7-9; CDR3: CASSSFPGYQETQYF
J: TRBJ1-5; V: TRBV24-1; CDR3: CATSDLFQPQHF
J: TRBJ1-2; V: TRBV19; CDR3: CASSIRGSYGYTF
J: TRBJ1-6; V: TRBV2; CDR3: CASSTQKASAYSPLHF
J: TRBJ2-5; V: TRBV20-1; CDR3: CSASRRGPHETQYF
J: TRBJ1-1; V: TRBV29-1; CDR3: CSVRDGDASAFF
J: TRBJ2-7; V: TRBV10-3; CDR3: CASSEELAGAPRF
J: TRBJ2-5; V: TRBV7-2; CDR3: CASSYPAGRGSGKETQYF
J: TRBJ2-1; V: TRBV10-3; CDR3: CAISDNNEQFF
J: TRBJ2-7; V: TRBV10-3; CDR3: CATGTASSYEQYF
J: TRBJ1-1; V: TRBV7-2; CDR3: CASSYHPEGSTEAFF
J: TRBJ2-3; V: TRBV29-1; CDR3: CSAAAGTDTQYF
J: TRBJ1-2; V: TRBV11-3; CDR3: CASSLVGGLVYGYTF
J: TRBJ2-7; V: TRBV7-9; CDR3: CASSPRGLAGTSSYEQYF
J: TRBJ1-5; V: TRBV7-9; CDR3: CASDKGGGDQPQHF
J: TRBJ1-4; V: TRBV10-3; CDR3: CATSDRVGEKLFF
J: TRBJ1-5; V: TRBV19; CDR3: CASSTQGMSNQPQHF
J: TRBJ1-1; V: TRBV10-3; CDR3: CAISERVGTEAFF
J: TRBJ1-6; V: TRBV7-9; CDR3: CASSMGPGSPLHF
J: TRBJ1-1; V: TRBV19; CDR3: CASSLPGQRSEAFF
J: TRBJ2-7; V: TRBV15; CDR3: CATSRVRGRGQYF
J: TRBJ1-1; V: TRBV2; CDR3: CASSGQGAFF
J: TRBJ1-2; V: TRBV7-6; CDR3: CASSSDRELYGYTF
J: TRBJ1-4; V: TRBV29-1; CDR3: CSVYGVEEKLFF
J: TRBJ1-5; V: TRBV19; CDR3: CASRAGYSNQPQHF
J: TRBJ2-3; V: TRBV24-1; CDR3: CATSDSDSRDTQYF
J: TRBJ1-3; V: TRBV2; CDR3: CASSVTLYF
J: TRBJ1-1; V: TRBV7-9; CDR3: CASSRTGYTEAFF
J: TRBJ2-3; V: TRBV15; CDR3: CATSRGQFTDTQYF
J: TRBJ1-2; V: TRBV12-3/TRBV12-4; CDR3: CASSSSDRYYGYTF
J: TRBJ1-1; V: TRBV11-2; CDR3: CASSPGTVSEAFF
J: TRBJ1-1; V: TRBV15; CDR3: CATSRERLPNTEAFF
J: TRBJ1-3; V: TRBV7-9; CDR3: CASSRGGPGNTIYF
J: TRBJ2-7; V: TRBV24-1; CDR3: CATSESGTGTSYEQYF
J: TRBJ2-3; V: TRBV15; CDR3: CATSNGRTDTQYF